The 14 T cell receptor beta chains in this list originate from one sample, sequenced in a study of patients and donors after allogeneic stem cell transplantation. MiXCR, run by TCRdb on the RT-PCR reads, gives a single entry per CDR3 protein. The sample contains approximately 37,000 distinct CDR3 sequences, over 25% of which appear only once. What was sequenced was blood, either unsorted or a sorted T cell fraction (not recorded which). All receptors come from a human donor who was either an allogeneic HSCT recipient or a stem cell or donor lymphocyte infusion donor (not recorded which). It is not recorded whose cells these are; they may come from a transplant donor.

There are a few counts of this clonotype. The chain uses TRBV10-3 and TRBJ2-5; maybe TRBD2 (6 bases). V gave up 5 bases and J gave up 3 bases, with 16 bases separating them. From germline, CDR1 is ENHRY and CDR2 SYGVKD. The CDR3 consists of 15 residues. CDR3 loop: CAISPGTWREETQYF. CDR3 nucleotide sequence: TGTGCCATCAGTCCCGGGACCTGGAGGGAAGAGACCCAGTACTTC.

This clonotype was counted many times. The chain carries TRBV12-3 or TRBV12-4 and TRBJ1-2; 7 nucleotides match TRBD1. With V trimmed by 4 bases and J by 11 bases, 4 bases remained unmatched. CDR3 size: 11 residues. CDR3: CASSWTGGYTF. CDR3 in DNA: TGTGCCAGCAGTTGGACAGGAGGATACACCTTC.

This clonotype was seen a handful of times. The V call is TRBV9, the J call TRBJ2-2; D call uncertain. Germline CDR1 reads SGDLS; CDR2 reads YYNGEE. V was shortened by 3 bases and J by 8 bases, with 11 bases between the two germline ends. The CDR3 is 13 amino acids. The CDR3 DNA is TGTGCCAGCAGCGCCCCGGTAGGGGGGGAGCTGTTTTTT. This encodes CASSAPVGGELFF.

Ten or more counts support this clonotype. V and J are TRBV4-3 and TRBJ1-1; possible D gene TRBD1, 6 bases. Germline values: CDR1 LGHNA, CDR2 YSLEER. The CDR3 totals 13 residues. V lost 1 base and J 8 bases, leaving 11 bases between the germline ends. The chain's CDR3 is CASSQGKGGEAFF. The CDR3, as DNA: TGCGCCAGCAGCCAAGGGAAAGGGGGGGAAGCTTTCTTT.

The chain recombines TRBV6-5 with TRBJ2-1, with TRBD2 as a possible D gene (6 bases). The CDR3 extends over 13 amino acids. CDR1 is MNHEY and CDR2 is SVGAGI in the germline V gene. V lost 6 bases, J lost 5 bases, and 11 bases lay in between. DNA for the CDR3: TGTGCCAGCAGGCCCGGACTAAACAATGAGCAGTTCTTC. It encodes CASRPGLNNEQFF.

This clonotype has only a few counts. The chain uses TRBV21-1 and TRBJ2-1; the D call TRBD2 from the table was never checked on the DNA. TRBV21-1 is flagged as a pseudogene. The CDR3 spans 16 residues. As DNA, the CDR3 is TGTGCCAGCAGCAGCGACAGATTTGCTAGTTCCTGTGAGCAGTTCTTC. Translating it yields CASSSDRFASSCEQFF.

The chain recombines TRBV6-5 with TRBJ1-6; unclear D gene. The CDR3 has 14 residues. CDR1 and CDR2 (germline): MNHEY, SVGAGI. V was cut by 2 bases and J by 7 bases, with 9 bases left in between. CDR3 protein: CASSYGRLNSPLHF. The CDR3, as DNA: TGTGCCAGCAGTTACGGGCGGTTAAATTCACCCCTCCACTTT.

The chain links TRBV9 to TRBJ2-3, with D perhaps matching TRBD1 (5 bases). The CDR3 consists of 14 residues. Trimming took 0 bases from V and 4 from J, leaving 9 bases between them. Germline assignment: CDR1 SGDLS and CDR2 YYNGEE. Written as DNA, the CDR3 is TGTGCCAGCAGCGTAGCTGGGGCTGCAGATACGCAGTATTTT. This gives the protein CASSVAGAADTQYF.

The J gene is TRBJ1-2, the V gene TRBV28, with a possible D match to TRBD1 (6 bases). CDR1 is MDHEN and CDR2 is SYDVKM in the germline V gene. Trimming removed 5 bases at V and 5 bases at J, with 12 bases between. The length of the CDR3 is 13 residues. The chain's CDR3 is CASSQTGRYGYTF. The CDR3, as DNA: TGTGCCAGCAGTCAGACAGGCCGATATGGCTACACCTTC.

This clonotype came up a few times. The V gene is TRBV12-3 or TRBV12-4, the J gene TRBJ1-1; no firm D call. V lost 3 bases and J 8 bases, leaving 7 bases between the germline ends. The CDR3 consists of 11 residues. The CDR3 loop is CASSLGWEAFF. The CDR3 nucleotides read TGTGCCAGCAGTTTGGGTTGGGAAGCTTTCTTT.

This clonotype occurred a few times. The CDR3 protein is CASSTPSIPEAFF. DNA of the CDR3: TGTGCCAGCTCTACCCCCAGTATACCTGAAGCTTTCTTT. The genes are TRBV6-5 and TRBJ1-1; D is unclear. Germline loops: CDR1 MNHEY, CDR2 SVGAGI. The CDR3 totals 13 residues. V was trimmed by 8 bases and J by 6 bases, leaving 16 bases between them.

This clonotype was observed once. This chain uses TRBV4-3 with TRBJ2-5; TRBD1 matches at 7 bases. Looked up from germline, CDR1 is LGHNA and CDR2 is YSLEER. Trimming cost V 3 bases and J 4 bases; bases outside gene matches: 2. The CDR3 spans 13 residues. CDR3 in DNA: TGCGCCAGCAGCCAGACAGGGCGAGAGACCCAGTACTTC. Translated: CASSQTGRETQYF.

This clonotype was found a few times. V is TRBV5-6 and J is TRBJ1-2; D perhaps matches TRBD1 (5 bases). The V gene's germline CDR1 is SGHDT and CDR2 YYEEEE. The CDR3 extends over 14 amino acids. Trimming pared 5 bases from V and 4 bases from J, leaving 15 bases between. DNA of the CDR3: TGTGCCAGCAGAACGGGACGGATAGTCTATGGCTACACCTTC. This sequence encodes CASRTGRIVYGYTF.

V and J are TRBV7-3 and TRBJ2-3; 15 bases line up with TRBD2. Germline lookup yields CDR1 SGHTA and CDR2 FQGTGA. Germline trimming cut 1 base from V and 3 bases from J; bases unmatched to any gene: 8. The CDR3 sequence is 19 residues long. The CDR3 region is CASSLRGTGTSGRTDTQYF. DNA of the CDR3: TGTGCCAGCAGCTTAAGGGGAACAGGGACTAGCGGGAGGACAGATACGCAGTATTTT. Combining the CDR3 with reference TRBV7-3 and TRBJ2-3 gives the whole variable domain GAGVSQTPSNKVTEKGKYVELRCDPISGHTALYWYRQSLGQGPEFLIYFQGTGAADDSGLPNDRFFAVRPEGSVSTLKIQRTERGDSAVYLCASSLRGTGTSGRTDTQYFGPGTRLTVL.